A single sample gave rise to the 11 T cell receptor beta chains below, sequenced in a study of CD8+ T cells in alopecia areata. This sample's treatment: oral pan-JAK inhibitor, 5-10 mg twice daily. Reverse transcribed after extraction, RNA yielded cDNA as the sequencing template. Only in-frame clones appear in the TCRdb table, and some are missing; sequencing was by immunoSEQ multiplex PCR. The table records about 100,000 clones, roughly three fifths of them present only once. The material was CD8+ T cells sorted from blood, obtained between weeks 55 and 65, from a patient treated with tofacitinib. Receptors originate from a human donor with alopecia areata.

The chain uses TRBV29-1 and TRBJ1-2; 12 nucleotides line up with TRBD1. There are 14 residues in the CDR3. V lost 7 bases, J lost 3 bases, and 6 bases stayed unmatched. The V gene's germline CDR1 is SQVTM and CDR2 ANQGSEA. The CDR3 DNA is TGCAGCGCGCCCGGGACAGGGGGCTACTATGGCTACACCTTC. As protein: CSAPGTGGYYGYTF.

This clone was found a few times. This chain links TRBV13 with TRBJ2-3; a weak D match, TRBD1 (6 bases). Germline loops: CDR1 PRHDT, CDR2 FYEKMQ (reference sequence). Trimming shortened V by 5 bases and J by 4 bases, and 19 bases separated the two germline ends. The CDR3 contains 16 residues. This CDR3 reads CASSAGTPGGPDTQYF. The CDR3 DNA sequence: TGTGCCAGCAGCGCCGGGACACCTGGAGGCCCAGATACGCAGTATTTT.

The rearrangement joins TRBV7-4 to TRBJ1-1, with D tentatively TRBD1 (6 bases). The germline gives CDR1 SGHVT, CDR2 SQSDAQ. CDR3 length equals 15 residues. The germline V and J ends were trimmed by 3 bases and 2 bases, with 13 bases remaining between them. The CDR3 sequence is CASSFSTGKNTEAFF. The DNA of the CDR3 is TGTGCCAGCAGCTTTAGTACAGGGAAAAACACTGAAGCTTTCTTT.

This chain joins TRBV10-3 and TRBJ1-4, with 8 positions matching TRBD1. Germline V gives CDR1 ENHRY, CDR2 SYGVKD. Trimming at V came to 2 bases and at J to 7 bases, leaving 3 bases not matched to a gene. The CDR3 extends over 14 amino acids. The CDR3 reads CAISEGQGGEKLFF. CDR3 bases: TGTGCCATCAGTGAGGGACAGGGAGGTGAAAAACTGTTTTTT.

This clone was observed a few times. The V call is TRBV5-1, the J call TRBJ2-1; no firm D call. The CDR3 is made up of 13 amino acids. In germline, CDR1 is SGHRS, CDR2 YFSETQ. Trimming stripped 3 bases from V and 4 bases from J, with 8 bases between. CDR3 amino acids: CASSSYSYNEQFF. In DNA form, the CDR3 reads TGCGCCAGCAGCTCATATAGTTACAATGAGCAGTTCTTC.

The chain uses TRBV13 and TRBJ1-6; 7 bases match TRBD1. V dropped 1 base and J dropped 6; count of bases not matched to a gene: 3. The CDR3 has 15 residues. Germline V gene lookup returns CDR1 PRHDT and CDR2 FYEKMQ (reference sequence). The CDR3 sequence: CASSLEGTANSPLHF. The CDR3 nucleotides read TGTGCCAGCAGCTTAGAGGGGACAGCTAATTCACCCCTCCACTTT.

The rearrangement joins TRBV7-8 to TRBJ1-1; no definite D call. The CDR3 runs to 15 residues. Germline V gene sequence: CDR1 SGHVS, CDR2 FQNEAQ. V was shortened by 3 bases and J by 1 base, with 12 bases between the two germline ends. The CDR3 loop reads CASSFLRVGNTEAFF. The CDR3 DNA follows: TGTGCCAGCAGCTTTCTCCGGGTAGGGAACACTGAAGCTTTCTTT.

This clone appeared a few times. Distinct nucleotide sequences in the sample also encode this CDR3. Here the CDR3 DNA reads TGTGCCAGCAGCCTTGGTTACGAGCAGTACTTC. Its translation: CASSLGYEQYF. This chain connects TRBV5-6 to TRBJ2-7; D not certain. This CDR3 is 11 amino acids long. The V end lost 4 bases, the J end lost 4 bases, and 6 bases lay between the germline ends. Germline assignment: CDR1 SGHDT and CDR2 YYEEEE. Drawing the rest from reference TRBV5-6 and TRBJ2-7, the complete variable domain is DAGVTQSPTHLIKTRGQQVTLRCSPKSGHDTVSWYQQALGQGPQFIFQYYEEEERQRGNFPDRFSGHQFPNYSSELNVNALLLGDSALYLCASSLGYEQYFGPGTRLTVT.

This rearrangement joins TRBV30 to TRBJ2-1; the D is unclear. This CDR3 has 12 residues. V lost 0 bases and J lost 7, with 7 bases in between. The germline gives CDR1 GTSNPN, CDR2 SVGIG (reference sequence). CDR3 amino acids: CAWSVRSNEQFF. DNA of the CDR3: TGTGCCTGGAGTGTTCGTTCAAATGAGCAGTTCTTC.

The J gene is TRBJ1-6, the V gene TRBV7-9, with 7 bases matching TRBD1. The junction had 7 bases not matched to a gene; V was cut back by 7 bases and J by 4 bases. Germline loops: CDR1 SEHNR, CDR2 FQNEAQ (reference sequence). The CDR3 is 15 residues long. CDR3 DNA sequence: TGTGCCAGCACCTCGACAGGGATTTATAATTCACCCCTCCACTTT. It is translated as CASTSTGIYNSPLHF.

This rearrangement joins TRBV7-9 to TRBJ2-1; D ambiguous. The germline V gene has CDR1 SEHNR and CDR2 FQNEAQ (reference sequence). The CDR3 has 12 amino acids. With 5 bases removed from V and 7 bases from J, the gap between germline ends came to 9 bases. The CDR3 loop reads CASSVGRNEQFF. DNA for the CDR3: TGTGCCAGCAGCGTCGGACGGAATGAGCAGTTCTTC.